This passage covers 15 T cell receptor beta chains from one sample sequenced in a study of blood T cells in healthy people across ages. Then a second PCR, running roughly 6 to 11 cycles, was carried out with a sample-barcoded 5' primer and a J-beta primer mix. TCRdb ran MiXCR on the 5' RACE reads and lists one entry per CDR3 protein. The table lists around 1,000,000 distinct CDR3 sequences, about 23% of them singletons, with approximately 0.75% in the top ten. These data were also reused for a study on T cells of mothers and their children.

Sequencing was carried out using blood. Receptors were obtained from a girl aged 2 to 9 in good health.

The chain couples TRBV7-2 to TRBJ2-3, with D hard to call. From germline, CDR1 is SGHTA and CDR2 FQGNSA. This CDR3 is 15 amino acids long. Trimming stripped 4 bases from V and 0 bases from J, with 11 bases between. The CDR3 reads CASSSVPASTDTQYF. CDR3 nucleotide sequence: TGTGCCAGCAGCTCCGTACCGGCTAGCACAGATACGCAGTATTTT.

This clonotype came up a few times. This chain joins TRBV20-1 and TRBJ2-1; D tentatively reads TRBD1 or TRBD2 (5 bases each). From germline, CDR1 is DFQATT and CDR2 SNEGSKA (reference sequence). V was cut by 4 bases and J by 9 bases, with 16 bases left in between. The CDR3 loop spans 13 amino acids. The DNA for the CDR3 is TGCAGTGCTACGAGATCGGGGACGATTGAGCAGTTCTTC. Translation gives CSATRSGTIEQFF.

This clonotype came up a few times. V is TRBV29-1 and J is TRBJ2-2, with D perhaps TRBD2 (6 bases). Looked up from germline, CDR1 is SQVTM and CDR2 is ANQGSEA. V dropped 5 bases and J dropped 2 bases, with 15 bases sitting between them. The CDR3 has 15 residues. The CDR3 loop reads CSVFGRGGNTGELFF. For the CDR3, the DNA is TGCAGCGTTTTCGGGCGGGGCGGTAACACCGGGGAGCTGTTTTTT.

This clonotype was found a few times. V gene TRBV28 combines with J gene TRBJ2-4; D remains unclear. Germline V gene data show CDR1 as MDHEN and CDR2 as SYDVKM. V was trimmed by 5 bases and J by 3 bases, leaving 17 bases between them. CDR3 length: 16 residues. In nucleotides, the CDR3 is TGTGCCAGCAGTCCTCACCGGAACGCCGGCAAAAACATTCAGTACTTC. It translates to CASSPHRNAGKNIQYF.

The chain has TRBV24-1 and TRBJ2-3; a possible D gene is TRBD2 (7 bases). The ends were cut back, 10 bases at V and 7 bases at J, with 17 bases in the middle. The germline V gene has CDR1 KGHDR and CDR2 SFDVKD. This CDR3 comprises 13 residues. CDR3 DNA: TGTGCCACGGGGGCGGGAGATTCGAATACGCAGTATTTT. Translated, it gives CATGAGDSNTQYF.

The CDR3 DNA is TGTGCCAGCCATCTTGGCAGCAATCAGCCCCAGCATTTT. Protein sequence: CASHLGSNQPQHF. V and J are TRBV6-2 or TRBV6-3 and TRBJ1-5; no clear D. CDR3 length equals 13 residues. Germline CDR1 is MNHEY and CDR2 is SVGEGT. V lost 8 bases, J lost 1 base, and 9 bases lay in between.

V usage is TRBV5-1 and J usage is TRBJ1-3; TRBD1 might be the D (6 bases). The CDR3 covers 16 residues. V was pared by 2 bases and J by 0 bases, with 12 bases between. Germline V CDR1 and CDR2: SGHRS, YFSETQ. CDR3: CASSFDRLISGNTIYF. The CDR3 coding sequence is TGCGCCAGCAGCTTTGACAGGCTGATCTCTGGAAACACCATATATTTT.

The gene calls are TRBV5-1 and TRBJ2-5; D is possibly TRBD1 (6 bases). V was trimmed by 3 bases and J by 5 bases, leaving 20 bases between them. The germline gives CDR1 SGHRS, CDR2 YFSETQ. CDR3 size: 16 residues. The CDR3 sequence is CASSSTSRFGGETQYF. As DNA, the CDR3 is TGCGCCAGCAGCTCTACCTCAAGGTTTGGGGGCGAGACCCAGTACTTC.

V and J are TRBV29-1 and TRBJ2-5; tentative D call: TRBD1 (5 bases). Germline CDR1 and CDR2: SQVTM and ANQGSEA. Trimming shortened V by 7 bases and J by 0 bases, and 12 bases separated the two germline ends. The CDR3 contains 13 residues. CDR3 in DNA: TGCAGCGCGACATACAGGTACCAAGAGACCCAGTACTTC. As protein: CSATYRYQETQYF.

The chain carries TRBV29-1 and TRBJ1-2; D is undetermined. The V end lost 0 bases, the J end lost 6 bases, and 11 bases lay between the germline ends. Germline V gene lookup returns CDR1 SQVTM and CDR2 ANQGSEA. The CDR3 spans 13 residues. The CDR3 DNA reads TGCAGCGTTGAAGACACAGTCTCGGATGGCTACACCTTC. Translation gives CSVEDTVSDGYTF.

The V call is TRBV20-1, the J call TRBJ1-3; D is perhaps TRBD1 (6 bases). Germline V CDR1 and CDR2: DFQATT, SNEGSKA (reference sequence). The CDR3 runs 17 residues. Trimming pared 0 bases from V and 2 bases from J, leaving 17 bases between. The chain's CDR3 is CSARDPGPGGAGNTIYF. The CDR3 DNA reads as TGCAGTGCTAGAGATCCGGGACCCGGGGGCGCTGGAAACACCATATATTTT.

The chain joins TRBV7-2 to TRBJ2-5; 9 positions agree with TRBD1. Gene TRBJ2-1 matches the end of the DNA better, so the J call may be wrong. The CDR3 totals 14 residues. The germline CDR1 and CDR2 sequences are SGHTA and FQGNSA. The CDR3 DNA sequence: TGTGCCAGCAGCCCTGGGACAGGGATCGATGAGCAGTTCTTC. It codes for CASSPGTGIDEQFF.

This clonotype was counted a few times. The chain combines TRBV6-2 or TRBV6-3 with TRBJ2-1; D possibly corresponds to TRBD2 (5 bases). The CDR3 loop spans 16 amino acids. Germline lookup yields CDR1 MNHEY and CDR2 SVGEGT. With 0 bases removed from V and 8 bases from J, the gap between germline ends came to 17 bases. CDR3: CASSYSGLTGEHEQFF. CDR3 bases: TGTGCCAGCAGTTACTCGGGCCTAACCGGGGAACATGAGCAGTTCTTC.

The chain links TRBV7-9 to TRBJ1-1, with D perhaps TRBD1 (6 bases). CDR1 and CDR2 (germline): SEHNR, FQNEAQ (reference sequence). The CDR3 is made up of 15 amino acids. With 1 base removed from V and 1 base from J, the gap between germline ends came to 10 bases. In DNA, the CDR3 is TGTGCCAGCAGCTTAGTTGGACAGCCGAACACTGAAGCTTTCTTT. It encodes CASSLVGQPNTEAFF.

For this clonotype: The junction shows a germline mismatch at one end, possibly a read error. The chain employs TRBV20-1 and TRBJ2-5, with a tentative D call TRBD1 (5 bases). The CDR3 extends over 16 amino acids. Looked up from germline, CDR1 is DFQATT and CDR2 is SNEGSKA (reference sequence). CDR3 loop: CSARESPGPGQETQHF. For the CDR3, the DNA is TGCAGTGCTAGAGAATCACCAGGGCCCGGGCAAGAGACCCAGCACTTC.